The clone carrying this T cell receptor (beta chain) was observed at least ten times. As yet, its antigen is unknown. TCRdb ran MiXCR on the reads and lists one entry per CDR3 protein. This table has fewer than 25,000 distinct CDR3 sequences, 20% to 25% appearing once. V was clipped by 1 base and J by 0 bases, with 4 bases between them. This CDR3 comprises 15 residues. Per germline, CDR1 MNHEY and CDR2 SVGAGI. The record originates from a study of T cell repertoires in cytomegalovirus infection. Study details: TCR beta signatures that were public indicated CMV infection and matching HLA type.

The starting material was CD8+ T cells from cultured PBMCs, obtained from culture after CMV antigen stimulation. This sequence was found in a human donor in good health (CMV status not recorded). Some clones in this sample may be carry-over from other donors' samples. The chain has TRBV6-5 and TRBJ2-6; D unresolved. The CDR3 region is CASSYWFSGANVLTF. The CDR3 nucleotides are TGTGCCAGCAGTTACTGGTTCTCTGGGGCCAACGTCCTGACTTTC.